This T cell receptor (beta chain) comes out of a study of blood T cell repertoires in COVID-19 (TCRdb year 2020). Broadly, across the study: Samples covering the acute and convalescent phases of COVID-19 were provided by collaborators in the United States, Italy and Spain. Nearly every sample came with metadata listing a de-identified subject ID, COVID-19 status, age in years and sex. Deeply sampled blood TCRbeta repertoires from subjects exposed to, actively infected with, or recovered from COVID-19 were included in the dataset. The samples were drawn from the first 160 participants of the ongoing ImmuneRACE study and from 1,254 subjects provided by 6 global collaborators. Where HLA class I and class II types were available, the types were taken from metadata supplied by the sample provider, not from assay-based typing. The material from the prospective study consisted of cDNA or gDNA derived from T cells, B-cell-depleted T cells, or PBMCs. The repertoires were released in a freely available public database intended as a resource for research on the immune response to SARS-CoV-2.

TCRbeta CDR3 regions were amplified from genomic DNA by means of the immunoSEQ Assay, a bias-controlled multiplex PCR. On the study's bioinformatics: Nucleated cell counts per sample were estimated from amplification of reference gene primers within the assay. To quantify the absolute abundance of each unique TCRbeta CDR3 rearrangement, sequence reads were collapsed and filtered. For each sample, productive Simpson clonality was calculated by taking the square root of Simpson's diversity index across productive rearrangements. TCRdb carries this immuneACCESS record with in-frame sequences only. Its versions omit some clonotypes, under half of them owing to an unresolved V gene in the studies checked, with the rest unexplained. That table is the source of V, J and clone size, and D and trimming were worked out from the DNA. This sample lists fewer than 120,000 clones; 75% to 80% were detected once. Of the sample, 16% falls within the top ten clones.

The CDR3 measures 14 amino acids from cysteine to phenylalanine. The only DNA kept is the CDR3, 42 bases in frame from the first base. CDR1 and CDR2, looked up from the germline V gene, are SGHDN and FVKESK. V has 4 bases trimmed and J has 7 bases trimmed; junction bases matching no gene number 7. Results the study describes overall, beyond this receptor: Clinical and demographic metadata were provided uncurated, with the amount varying by source and participant.

Details on this clone: Its antigen specificity is not known. Nothing much larger sits one base from this clone, and base qualities are not available.

Whole blood was collected in K2EDTA tubes by collaborating institutions according to the institutions' own protocols. Collaborator samples were shipped for TCRbeta analysis as frozen whole blood, isolated PBMCs, or DNA extracted from either sample type. The TCR was taken from a woman of 80 years or more with active or convalescent COVID-19. Sequencing used peripheral blood. The rearranged chain carries TRBV14 and TRBJ2-7; 10 central nucleotides agree with TRBD1. The nucleotide sequence reads TGTGCCAGCAGCCTGACCGGGACAGGGGAAGAGCAGTACTTC. This gives the protein CASSLTGTGEEQYF.